The T cell receptor (beta chain) under discussion was sequenced for a study of shared clonotypes between healthy human individuals. Broader study findings: The small donor group covered limited genetic and exposure diversity. Shared clonotypes: approximately 5.3% naive CD4, about 3.3% naive CD8, roughly 2.2% memory CD4, roughly 0.4% memory CD8.

V lost 6 bases and J lost 6, with 18 bases in between. The CDR3 runs 16 residues. Germline-derived CDR1 and CDR2 are ENHRY and SYGVKD. CD45RO-negative, CCR7-positively selected cells formed the naive CD8 fraction, excluding terminally differentiated effector memory CD45RA+ cells. Data came from immunoSEQ multiplex PCR; TCRdb stores just in-frame clones and leaves some out. The top ten hold approximately 1.7% of the sample, which has about 2,200,000 clones, about 92% seen once. About this clone: Antigen: not known.

The rearrangement joins TRBV10-3 to TRBJ2-6; D unclear. This TCR was sampled from a young man in good health. Some clones in this sample may be carry-over from other donors' samples. The sequencing sample was made of naive CD8+ T cells from PBMCs. CDR3 region: CAIRETRPQPANVLTF. The CDR3 region has the DNA TGTGCCATCAGGGAGACTCGTCCCCAGCCGGCCAACGTCCTGACTTTC.